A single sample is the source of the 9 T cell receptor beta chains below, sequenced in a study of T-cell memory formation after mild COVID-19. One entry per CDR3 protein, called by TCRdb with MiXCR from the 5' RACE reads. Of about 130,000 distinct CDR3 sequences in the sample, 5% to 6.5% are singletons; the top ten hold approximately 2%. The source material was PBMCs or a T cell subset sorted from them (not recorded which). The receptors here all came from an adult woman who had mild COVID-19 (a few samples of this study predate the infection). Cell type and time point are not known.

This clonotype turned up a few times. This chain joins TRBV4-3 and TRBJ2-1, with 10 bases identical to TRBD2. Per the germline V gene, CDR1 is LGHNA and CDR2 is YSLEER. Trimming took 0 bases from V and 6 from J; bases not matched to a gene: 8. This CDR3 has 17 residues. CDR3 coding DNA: TGCGCCAGCAGCCAAGATCCTCAGCTAGCGGGAGTCAATGAGCAGTTCTTC. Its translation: CASSQDPQLAGVNEQFF.

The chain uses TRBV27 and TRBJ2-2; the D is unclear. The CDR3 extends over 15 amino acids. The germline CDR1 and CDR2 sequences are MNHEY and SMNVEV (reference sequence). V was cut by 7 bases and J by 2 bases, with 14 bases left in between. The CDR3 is CASTSRGYNTGELFF. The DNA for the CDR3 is TGTGCCAGCACCTCCCGCGGTTACAACACCGGGGAGCTGTTTTTT.

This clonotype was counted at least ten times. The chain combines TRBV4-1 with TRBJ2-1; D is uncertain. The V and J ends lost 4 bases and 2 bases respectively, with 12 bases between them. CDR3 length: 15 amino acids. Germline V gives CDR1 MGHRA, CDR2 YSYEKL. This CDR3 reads CASSPLPEAYNEQFF. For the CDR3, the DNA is TGCGCCAGCAGCCCCCTCCCTGAAGCCTACAATGAGCAGTTCTTC.

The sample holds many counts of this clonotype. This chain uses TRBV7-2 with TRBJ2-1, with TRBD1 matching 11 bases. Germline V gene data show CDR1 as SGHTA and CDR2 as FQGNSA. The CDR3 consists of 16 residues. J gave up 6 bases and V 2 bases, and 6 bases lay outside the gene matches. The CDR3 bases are TGTGCCAGCAGCTTAAAACCGGGACAGGGGGGCAATGAGCAGTTCTTC. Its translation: CASSLKPGQGGNEQFF.

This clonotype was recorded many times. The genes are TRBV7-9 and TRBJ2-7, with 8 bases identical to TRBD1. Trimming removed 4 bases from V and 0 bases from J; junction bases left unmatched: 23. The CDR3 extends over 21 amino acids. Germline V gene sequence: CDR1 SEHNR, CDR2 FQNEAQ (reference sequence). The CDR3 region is CASSSQLGFGNGQGVSYEQYF. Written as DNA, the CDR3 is TGTGCCAGCAGCTCTCAACTTGGCTTCGGTAACGGACAGGGAGTCTCCTACGAGCAGTACTTC. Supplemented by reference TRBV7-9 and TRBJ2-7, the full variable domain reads DTGVSQNPRHKITKRGQNVTFRCDPISEHNRLYWYRQTLGQGPEFLTYFQNEAQLEKSRLLSDRFSAERPKGSFSTLEIQRTEQGDSAMYLCASSSQLGFGNGQGVSYEQYFGPGTRLTVT.

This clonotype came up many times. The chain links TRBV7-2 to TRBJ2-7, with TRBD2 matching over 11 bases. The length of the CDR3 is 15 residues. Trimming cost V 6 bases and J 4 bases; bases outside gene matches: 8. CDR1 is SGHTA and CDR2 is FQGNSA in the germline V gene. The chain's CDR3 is CASRVHSGGAYEQYF. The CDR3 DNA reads TGTGCCAGCAGAGTACATAGCGGGGGGGCTTACGAGCAGTACTTC.

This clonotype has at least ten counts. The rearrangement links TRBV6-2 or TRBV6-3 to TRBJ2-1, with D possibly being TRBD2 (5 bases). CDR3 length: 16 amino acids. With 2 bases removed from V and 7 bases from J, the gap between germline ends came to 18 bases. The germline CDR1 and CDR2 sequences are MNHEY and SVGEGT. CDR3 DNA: TGTGCCAGCAGTTACGAATTGGGGAAGGGCGGGAATGAGCAGTTCTTC. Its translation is CASSYELGKGGNEQFF.

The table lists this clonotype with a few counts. The CDR3: CASSLSVASGVNEQFF. CDR3 DNA sequence: TGTGCCAGCAGCTTAAGTGTTGCTAGCGGGGTCAATGAGCAGTTCTTC. The chain recombines TRBV7-2 with TRBJ2-1, with TRBD2 matching over 9 bases. The trim removed 2 bases at V and 6 bases at J, leaving 8 bases unmatched. CDR1 is SGHTA and CDR2 is FQGNSA in the germline V gene. There are 16 residues in the CDR3.

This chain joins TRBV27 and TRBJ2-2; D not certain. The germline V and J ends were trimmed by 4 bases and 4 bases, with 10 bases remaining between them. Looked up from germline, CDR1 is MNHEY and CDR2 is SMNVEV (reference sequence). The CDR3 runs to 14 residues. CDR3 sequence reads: CASSSPKSTGELFF. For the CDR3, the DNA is TGTGCCAGCAGTTCCCCGAAATCCACCGGGGAGCTGTTTTTT.